This TCR beta chain was captured by sequencing in a study of blood T cell repertoires in COVID-19. Some clones are missing from TCRdb's copy, which holds only in-frame ones; the method was immunoSEQ multiplex PCR. The repertoire consists of approximately 390,000 clones, with approximately 86% occurring once and the leading ten covering roughly 2%. The sequence was obtained from a woman aged 40-49 years with acute COVID-19. The sample comprised PBMCs or T cells enriched from blood (not recorded which).

CDR3 nucleotide sequence: TGCAGCGACAATTCACAGGGGGCGACTGGCTACACCTTC. It yields the protein CSDNSQGATGYTF. The rearrangement links TRBV29-1 to TRBJ1-2; 9 bases are shared with TRBD1. There are 13 residues in the CDR3. After removal of 7 bases from V and 7 bases from J, the junction contained 10 bases not matched to a gene. Germline-derived CDR1 and CDR2 are SQVTM and ANQGSEA.